Listed below are T cell receptor beta chains from one sample, sequenced in a study of T cell responses to AZD1222 COVID-19 vaccine. TCRdb's copy holds only in-frame clones and misses some; the assay was immunoSEQ multiplex PCR. This table has 70,000 to 85,000 clones, roughly 80% appearing once. The specimen was peripheral blood, collected on day 0 of AZD1222 vaccination. Receptors were obtained from an adult in good health. CDR3s include the opening cysteine and the closing phenylalanine or tryptophan. Fields, in order: V gene, D gene, clone size, J gene, CDR3 DNA, CDR3 protein. D genes are given only for firm matches. Clone size is stated in some rows and not others, as once, few, many or a class when expanded.

TRBV5-1	-	-	TRBJ1-4	TGCGCCAGCAGCTTGACCGGGAGGGGGACTAATGAAAAACTGTTTTTT	CASSLTGRGTNEKLFF
TRBV10-3	TRBD1	-	TRBJ1-2	TGTGCCATCAGTGAAGCCGGGACAGGGGGACATGGCTACACCTTC	CAISEAGTGGHGYTF
TRBV30	-	once	TRBJ1-4	TGTGCCTGGAGTGTCGGATCAGGGGCAGGTGAAAAACTGTTTTTT	CAWSVGSGAGEKLFF
TRBV6-5	TRBD1	-	TRBJ2-7	TGTGCCAGCAGTCTCTACGACAGGGTTATTTACGAGCAGTACTTC	CASSLYDRVIYEQYF
TRBV9	-	-	TRBJ1-1	TGTGCCAGCAGCGTATCAGGGACCACTGAAGCTTTCTTT	CASSVSGTTEAFF
TRBV5-5	-	few	TRBJ1-4	TGTGCCAGCAGCTTGAGTCGCAGTAATGAAAAACTGTTTTTT	CASSLSRSNEKLFF
TRBV5-1	-	-	TRBJ2-1	TGCGCCAGCAGCCCGGGTGGGATAGCATCAGACCATGAGCAGTTCTTC	CASSPGGIASDHEQFF
TRBV18	-	-	TRBJ2-7	TGTGCCAGCTCACCACTGGCCAGCAAATACGAGCAGTACTTC	CASSPLASKYEQYF
TRBV15	-	-	TRBJ2-5	TGTGCCACCAGGAACCTCGGGGCGTACCAAGAGACCCAGTACTTC	CATRNLGAYQETQYF
TRBV7-9	-	-	TRBJ2-3	TGTGCCAGCAGAACGGTCAGCACAGATACGCAGTATTTT	CASRTVSTDTQYF
TRBV4-3	-	-	TRBJ2-2	TGCGCCAGCAGCCGTGTCGAAAGGAACACCGGGGAGCTGTTTTTT	CASSRVERNTGELFF
TRBV3-1/TRBV3-2	-	-	TRBJ2-1	TGTGCCAGCAGCCAAGGCGGGTACAATGAGCAGTTCTTC	CASSQGGYNEQFF
TRBV4-2	TRBD1	few	TRBJ2-2	TGTGCCAGCAGTCACAGGGGGACGACGAACACCGGGGAGCTGTTTTTT	CASSHRGTTNTGELFF
TRBV11-2	-	-	TRBJ2-1	TGTGCCAGCAGCCCGATTCTGAGCTCCTACAATGAGCAGTTCTTC	CASSPILSSYNEQFF
TRBV18	-	-	TRBJ2-5	TGTGCCAGCTTTCGAGACGGCCAGGGGCAAGGGACCCAGTACTTC	CASFRDGQGQGTQYF
TRBV9	TRBD1	-	TRBJ1-4	TGTGCCAGCAGCGTGGGACAGGGGAATGAAAAACTGTTTTTT	CASSVGQGNEKLFF
TRBV7-2	TRBD1	-	TRBJ1-2	TGTGCCAGCAGCTCCGGAACAGGGGAATACTATGGCTACACCTTC	CASSSGTGEYYGYTF